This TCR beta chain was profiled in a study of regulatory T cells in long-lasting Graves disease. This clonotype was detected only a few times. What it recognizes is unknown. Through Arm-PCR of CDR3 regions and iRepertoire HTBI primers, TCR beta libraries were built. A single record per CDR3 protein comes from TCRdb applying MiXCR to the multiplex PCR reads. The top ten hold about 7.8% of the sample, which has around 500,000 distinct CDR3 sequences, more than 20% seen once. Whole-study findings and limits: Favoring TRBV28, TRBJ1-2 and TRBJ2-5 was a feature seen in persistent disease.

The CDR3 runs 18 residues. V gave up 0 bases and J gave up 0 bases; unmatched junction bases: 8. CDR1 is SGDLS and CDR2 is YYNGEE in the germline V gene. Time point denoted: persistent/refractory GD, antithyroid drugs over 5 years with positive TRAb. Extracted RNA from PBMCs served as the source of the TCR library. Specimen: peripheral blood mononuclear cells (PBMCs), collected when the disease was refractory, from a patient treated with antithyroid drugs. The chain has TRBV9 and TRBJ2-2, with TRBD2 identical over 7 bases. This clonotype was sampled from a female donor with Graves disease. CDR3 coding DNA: TGTGCCAGCAGCGTAGCTCAAGGCGGGACTACGAACACCGGGGAGCTGTTTTTT. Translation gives CASSVAQGGTTNTGELFF. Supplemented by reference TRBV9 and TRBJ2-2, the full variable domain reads DSGVTQTPKHLITATGQRVTLRCSPRSGDLSVYWYQQSLDQGLQFLIQYYNGEERAKGNILERFSAQQFPDLHSELNLSSLELGDSALYFCASSVAQGGTTNTGELFFGEGSRLTVL.